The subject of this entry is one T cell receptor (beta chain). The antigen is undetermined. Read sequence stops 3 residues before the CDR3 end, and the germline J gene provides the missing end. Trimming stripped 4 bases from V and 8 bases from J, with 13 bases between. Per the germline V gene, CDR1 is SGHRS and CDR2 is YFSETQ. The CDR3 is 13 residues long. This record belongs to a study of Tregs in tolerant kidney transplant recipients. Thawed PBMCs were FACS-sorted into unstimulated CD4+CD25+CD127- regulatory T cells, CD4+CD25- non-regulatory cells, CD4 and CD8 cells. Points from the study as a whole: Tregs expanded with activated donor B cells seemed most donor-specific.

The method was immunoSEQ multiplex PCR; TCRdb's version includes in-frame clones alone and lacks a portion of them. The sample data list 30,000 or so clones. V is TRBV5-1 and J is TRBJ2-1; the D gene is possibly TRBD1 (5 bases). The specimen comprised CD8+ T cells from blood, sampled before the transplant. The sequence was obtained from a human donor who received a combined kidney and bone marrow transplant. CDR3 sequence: CASSKDNEYEQFF. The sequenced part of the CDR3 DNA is TGCGCCAGCAGCAAGGACAACGAGTATGAG.